The source of this T cell receptor (beta chain) is a study of T cells in localized non-small cell lung cancer. Method: immunoSEQ multiplex PCR; TCRdb's copy keeps in-frame clones and lacks some. Among under 50,000 clones listed, around 83% were seen once. The V end was cut by 4 bases, the J end by 2 bases, with 14 bases between. CDR3 length: 14 residues. Germline CDR1 reads SQVTM; CDR2 reads ANQGSEA. The sample holds one count of this clone. This specimen consisted of PBMCs, obtained before any cancer treatment. The rearrangement uses TRBV29-1 and TRBJ2-5; D is unclear. This clonotype originated in a man aged 40 to 75 with stage II lung adenocarcinoma. The CDR3 spells CSVGGSSSQETQYF. In DNA form, the CDR3 reads TGCAGCGTTGGTGGGTCTTCTTCTCAAGAGACCCAGTACTTC.